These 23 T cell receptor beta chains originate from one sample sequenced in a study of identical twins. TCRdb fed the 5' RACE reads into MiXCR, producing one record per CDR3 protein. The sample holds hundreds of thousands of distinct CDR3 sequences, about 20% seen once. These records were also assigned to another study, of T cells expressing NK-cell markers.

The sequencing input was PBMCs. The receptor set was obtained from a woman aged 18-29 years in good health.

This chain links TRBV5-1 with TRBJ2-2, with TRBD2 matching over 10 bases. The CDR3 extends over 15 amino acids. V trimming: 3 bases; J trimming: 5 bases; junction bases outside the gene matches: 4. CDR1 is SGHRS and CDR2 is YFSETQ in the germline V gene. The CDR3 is CASSSGTSATGELFF. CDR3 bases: TGCGCCAGCAGCTCCGGGACTAGCGCAACCGGGGAGCTGTTTTTT.

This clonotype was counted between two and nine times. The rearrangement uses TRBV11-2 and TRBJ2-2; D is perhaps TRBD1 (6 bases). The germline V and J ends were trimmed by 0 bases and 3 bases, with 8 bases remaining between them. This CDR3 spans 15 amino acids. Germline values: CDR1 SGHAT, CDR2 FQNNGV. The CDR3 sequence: CASSLEAGDTGELFF. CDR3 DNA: TGTGCCAGCAGCTTAGAGGCAGGGGACACCGGGGAGCTGTTTTTT.

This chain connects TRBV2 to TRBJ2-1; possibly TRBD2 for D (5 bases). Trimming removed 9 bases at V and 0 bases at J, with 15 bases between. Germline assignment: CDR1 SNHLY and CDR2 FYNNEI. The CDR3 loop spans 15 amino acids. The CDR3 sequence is CARAERTRSYNEQFF. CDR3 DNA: TGTGCCAGGGCGGAGCGGACTCGCTCCTACAATGAGCAGTTCTTC.

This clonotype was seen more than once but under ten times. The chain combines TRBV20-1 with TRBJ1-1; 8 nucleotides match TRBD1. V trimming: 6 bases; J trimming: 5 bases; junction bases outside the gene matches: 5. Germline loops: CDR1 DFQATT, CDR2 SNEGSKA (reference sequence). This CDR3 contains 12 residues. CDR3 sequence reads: CSAQGARTEAFF. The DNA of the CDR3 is TGCAGTGCCCAGGGGGCGCGGACTGAAGCTTTCTTT.

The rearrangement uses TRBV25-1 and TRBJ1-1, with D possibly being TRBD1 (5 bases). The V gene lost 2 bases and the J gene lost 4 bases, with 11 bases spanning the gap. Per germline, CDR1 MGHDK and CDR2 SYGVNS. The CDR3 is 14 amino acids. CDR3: CASSEMEGSTEAFF. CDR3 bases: TGTGCCAGCAGTGAAATGGAGGGGAGCACTGAAGCTTTCTTT.

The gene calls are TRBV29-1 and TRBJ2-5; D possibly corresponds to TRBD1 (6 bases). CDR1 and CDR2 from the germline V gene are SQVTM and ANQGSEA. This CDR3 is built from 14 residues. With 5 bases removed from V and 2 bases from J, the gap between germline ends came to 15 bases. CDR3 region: CSVLPRDNQETQYF. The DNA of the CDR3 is TGCAGCGTTTTGCCCCGGGACAATCAAGAGACCCAGTACTTC. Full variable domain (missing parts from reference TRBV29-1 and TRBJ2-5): SAVISQKPSRDICQRGTSLTIQCQVDSQVTMMFWYRQQPGQSLTLIATANQGSEATYESGFVIDKFPISRPNLTFSTLTVSNMSPEDSSIYLCSVLPRDNQETQYFGPGTRLLVL.

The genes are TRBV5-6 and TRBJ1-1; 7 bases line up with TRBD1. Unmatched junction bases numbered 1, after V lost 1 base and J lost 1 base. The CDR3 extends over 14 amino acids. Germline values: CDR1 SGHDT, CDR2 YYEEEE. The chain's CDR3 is CASSLWDRNTEAFF. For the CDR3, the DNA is TGTGCCAGCAGCTTGTGGGACAGGAACACTGAAGCTTTCTTT. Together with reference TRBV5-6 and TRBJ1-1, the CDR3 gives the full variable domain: DAGVTQSPTHLIKTRGQQVTLRCSPKSGHDTVSWYQQALGQGPQFIFQYYEEEERQRGNFPDRFSGHQFPNYSSELNVNALLLGDSALYLCASSLWDRNTEAFFGQGTRLTVV.

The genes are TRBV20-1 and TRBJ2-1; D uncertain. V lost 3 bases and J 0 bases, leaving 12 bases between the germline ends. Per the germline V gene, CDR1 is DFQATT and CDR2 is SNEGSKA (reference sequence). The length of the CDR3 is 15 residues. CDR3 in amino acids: CSASLGPSSYNEQFF. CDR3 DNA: TGCAGTGCTAGTCTAGGTCCAAGCTCCTACAATGAGCAGTTCTTC.

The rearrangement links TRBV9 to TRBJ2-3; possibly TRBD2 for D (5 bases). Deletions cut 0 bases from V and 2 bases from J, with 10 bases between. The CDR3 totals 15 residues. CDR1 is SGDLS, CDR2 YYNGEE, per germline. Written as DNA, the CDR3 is TGTGCCAGCAGCGTAGCTCGGGGAGACACAGATACGCAGTATTTT. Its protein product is CASSVARGDTDTQYF.

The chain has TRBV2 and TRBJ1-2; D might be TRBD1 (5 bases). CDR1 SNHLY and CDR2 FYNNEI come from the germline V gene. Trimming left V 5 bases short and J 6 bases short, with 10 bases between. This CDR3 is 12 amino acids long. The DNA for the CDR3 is TGTGCCAGCAGTTCCGACAGTCATGGCTACACCTTC. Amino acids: CASSSDSHGYTF.

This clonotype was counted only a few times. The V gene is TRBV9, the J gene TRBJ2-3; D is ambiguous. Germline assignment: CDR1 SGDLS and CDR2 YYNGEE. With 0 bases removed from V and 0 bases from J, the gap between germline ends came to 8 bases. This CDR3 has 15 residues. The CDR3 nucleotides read TGTGCCAGCAGCGTAGTAGGATTCAGCACAGATACGCAGTATTTT. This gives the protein CASSVVGFSTDTQYF.

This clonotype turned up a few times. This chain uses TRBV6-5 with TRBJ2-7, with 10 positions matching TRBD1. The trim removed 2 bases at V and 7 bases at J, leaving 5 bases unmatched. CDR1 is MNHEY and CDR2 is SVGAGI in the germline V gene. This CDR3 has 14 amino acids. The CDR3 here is CASSYGQGGGEQYF. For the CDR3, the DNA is TGTGCCAGCAGTTACGGACAGGGGGGGGGAGAGCAGTACTTC.

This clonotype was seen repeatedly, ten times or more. The CDR3 region has the DNA TGTGCCATCAGTGAGAAAGATAATTCACCCCTCCACTTT. Translated: CAISEKDNSPLHF. This chain uses TRBV10-3 with TRBJ1-6; no firm D call. Germline V gene data show CDR1 as ENHRY and CDR2 as SYGVKD. Deletions cut 2 bases from V and 5 bases from J, with 4 bases between. This CDR3 spans 13 amino acids.

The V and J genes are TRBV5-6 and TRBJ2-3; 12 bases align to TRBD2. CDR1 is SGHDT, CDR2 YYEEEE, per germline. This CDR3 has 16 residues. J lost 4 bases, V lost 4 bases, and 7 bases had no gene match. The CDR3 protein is CASSPLAGGPPDTQYF. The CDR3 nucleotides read TGTGCCAGCAGCCCCCTAGCGGGAGGGCCGCCAGATACGCAGTATTTT.

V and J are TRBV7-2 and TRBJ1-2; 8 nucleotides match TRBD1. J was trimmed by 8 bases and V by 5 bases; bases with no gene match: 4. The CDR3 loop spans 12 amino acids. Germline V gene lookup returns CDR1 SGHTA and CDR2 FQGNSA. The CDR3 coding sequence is TGTGCCAGCAGCCCAGGGGGCGCGGGCTACACCTTC. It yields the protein CASSPGGAGYTF.

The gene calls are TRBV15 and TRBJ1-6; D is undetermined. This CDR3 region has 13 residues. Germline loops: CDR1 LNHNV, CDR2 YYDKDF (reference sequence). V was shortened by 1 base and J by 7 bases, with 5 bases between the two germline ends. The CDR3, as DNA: TGTGCCACCAGCAGAGCTGGGAATTCACCCCTCCACTTT. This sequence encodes CATSRAGNSPLHF.

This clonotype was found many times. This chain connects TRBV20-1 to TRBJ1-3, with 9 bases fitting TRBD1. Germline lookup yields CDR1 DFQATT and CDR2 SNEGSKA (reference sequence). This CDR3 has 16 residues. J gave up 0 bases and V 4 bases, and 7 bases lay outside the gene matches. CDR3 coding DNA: TGCAGTGCTACCTACAGGGGGCAACTCTCTGGAAACACCATATATTTT. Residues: CSATYRGQLSGNTIYF.

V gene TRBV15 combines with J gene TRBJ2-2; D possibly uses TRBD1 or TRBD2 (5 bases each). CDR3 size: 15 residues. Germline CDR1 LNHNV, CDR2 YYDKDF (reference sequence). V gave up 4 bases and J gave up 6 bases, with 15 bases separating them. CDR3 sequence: CATSIGARLPGELFF. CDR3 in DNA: TGTGCCACCAGCATCGGGGCTCGGTTACCCGGGGAGCTGTTTTTT.

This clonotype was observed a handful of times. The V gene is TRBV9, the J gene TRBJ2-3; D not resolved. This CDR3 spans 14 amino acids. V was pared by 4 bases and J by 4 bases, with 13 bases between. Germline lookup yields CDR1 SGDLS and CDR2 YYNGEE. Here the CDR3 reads CASSFPPTPDTQYF. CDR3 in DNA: TGTGCCAGCAGCTTTCCCCCGACCCCAGATACGCAGTATTTT.

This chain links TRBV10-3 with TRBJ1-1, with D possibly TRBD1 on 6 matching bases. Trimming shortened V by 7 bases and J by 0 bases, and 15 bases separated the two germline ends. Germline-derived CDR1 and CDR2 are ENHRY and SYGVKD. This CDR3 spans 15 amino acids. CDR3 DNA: TGTGCCATCACCCAGGACAGCCACATGAACACTGAAGCTTTCTTT. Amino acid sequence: CAITQDSHMNTEAFF.

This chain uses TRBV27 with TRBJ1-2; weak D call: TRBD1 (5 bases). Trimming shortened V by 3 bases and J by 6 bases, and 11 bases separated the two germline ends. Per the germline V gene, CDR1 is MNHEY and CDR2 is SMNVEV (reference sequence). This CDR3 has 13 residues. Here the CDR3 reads CASSLGGGDGYTF. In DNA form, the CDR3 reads TGTGCCAGCAGTTTGGGGGGTGGCGATGGCTACACCTTC.

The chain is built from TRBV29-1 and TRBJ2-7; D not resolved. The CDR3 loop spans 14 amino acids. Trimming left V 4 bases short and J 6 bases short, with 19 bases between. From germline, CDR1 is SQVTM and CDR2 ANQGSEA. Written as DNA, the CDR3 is TGCAGCGTTGTACGGTCTACCCCCTTTGGCGAGCAGTACTTC. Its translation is CSVVRSTPFGEQYF.

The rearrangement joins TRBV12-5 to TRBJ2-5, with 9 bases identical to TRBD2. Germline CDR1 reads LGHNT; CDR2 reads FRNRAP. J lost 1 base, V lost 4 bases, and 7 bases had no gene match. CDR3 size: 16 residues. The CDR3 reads CASGSGTSRLQETQYF. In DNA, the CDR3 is TGTGCTAGTGGTTCAGGGACTAGCAGACTCCAAGAGACCCAGTACTTC.